This entry concerns a single TCR beta chain. The data were obtained in a study of T cell changes during pregnancy in multiple sclerosis. CDR3 length: 15 residues. J was trimmed by 3 bases and V by 4 bases; bases with no gene match: 3. In germline, CDR1 is SEHNR, CDR2 FQNEAQ (reference sequence). Produced via immunoSEQ multiplex PCR; TCRdb's table is partial and in-frame only. The sample has about 40,000 clones; under 95% are singletons. The sequence came from a female donor with multiple sclerosis, enrolled in a pregnancy study. The rearrangement joins TRBV7-9 to TRBJ2-7, with 13 nucleotides matching TRBD2. Sequenced material: CD8+ T cells from peripheral blood mononuclear cells, taken in the third trimester of pregnancy. The CDR3 DNA sequence: TGTGCCAGCAGCTCGGGACTAGCGGGAATCTACGAGCAGTACTTC. Its translation is CASSSGLAGIYEQYF.